These T cell receptor beta chains were read from a single sample in a study of OX40 agonist ivuxolimab in advanced cancers. Libraries were prepared by immunoSEQ multiplex PCR; TCRdb keeps only in-frame clonotypes and omits some of them. The profile shows approximately 84,000 clones, over 80% of them singletons. The material sequenced was CD4+ or CD8+ T cells sorted from blood, taken in a trial of the OX40 agonist ivuxolimab. Every receptor here comes from an adult with an advanced solid tumor such as melanoma, head and neck, liver or kidney cancer. Each CDR3 is given with its conserved first and last residue. The D gene is left open where the match is weak. Only some rows state a clone size, as once, few, many or a class for expanded clones.

size: .; D: .; V: TRBV7-9; length: 11; J: TRBJ1-1; CDR3: CAGTENTEAFF; DNA: TGTGCCGGGACGGAGAACACTGAAGCTTTCTTT
size: .; D: TRBD2; V: TRBV2; length: 16; J: TRBJ2-7; CDR3: CASSEAGLAGSYEQYF; DNA: TGTGCCAGCAGTGAAGCGGGACTAGCGGGAAGCTACGAGCAGTACTTC
size: .; D: .; V: TRBV28; length: 16; J: TRBJ1-5; CDR3: CASSLSQGTGNQPQHF; DNA: TGTGCCAGCAGTTTGTCGCAGGGGACGGGGAATCAGCCCCAGCATTTT
size: .; D: .; V: TRBV5-1; length: 14; J: TRBJ2-5; CDR3: CASSLEGRQETQYF; DNA: TGCGCCAGCAGCTTGGAGGGCCGTCAAGAGACCCAGTACTTC
size: .; D: TRBD1; V: TRBV5-6; length: 12; J: TRBJ1-2; CDR3: CASSSTGEGYTF; DNA: TGTGCCAGCAGCAGTACAGGGGAGGGCTACACCTTC
size: .; D: TRBD2; V: TRBV19; length: 14; J: TRBJ2-1; CDR3: CASSPGLAYWEQFF; DNA: TGTGCCAGTAGCCCGGGACTAGCCTACTGGGAGCAGTTCTTC
size: .; D: .; V: TRBV5-4; length: 14; J: TRBJ2-7; CDR3: CASSLGGYSYEQYF; DNA: TGTGCCAGCAGCTTGGGAGGATACTCGTACGAGCAGTACTTC
size: .; D: .; V: TRBV5-6; length: 12; J: TRBJ2-5; CDR3: CASSLGGPEGYF; DNA: TGTGCCAGCAGCTTGGGGGGTCCAGAGGGGTACTTC
size: .; D: TRBD1; V: TRBV7-2; length: 17; J: TRBJ2-3; CDR3: CASSPIFRTGPGGTQYF; DNA: TGTGCCAGCAGTCCCATTTTTAGGACCGGACCAGGGGGTACGCAGTATTTT
size: .; D: TRBD2; V: TRBV28; length: 15; J: TRBJ2-1; CDR3: CASSPGGTRTDEQFF; DNA: TGTGCCAGCAGCCCGGGGGGGACAAGGACCGATGAGCAGTTCTTC
size: once; D: TRBD1; V: TRBV12-5; length: 14; J: TRBJ2-5; CDR3: CASGPRQGSETQYF; DNA: TGTGCTAGTGGTCCCCGACAGGGGTCGGAGACCCAGTACTTC
size: .; D: .; V: TRBV6-6; length: 11; J: TRBJ1-1; CDR3: CASSFKNKAFF; DNA: TGTGCCAGCAGTTTTAAAAACAAAGCTTTCTTT
size: once; D: .; V: TRBV29-1; length: 17; J: TRBJ1-2; CDR3: CSVEVHPRGARGYGYTF; DNA: TGCAGCGTTGAAGTCCACCCTCGAGGGGCTAGGGGCTATGGCTACACCTTC
size: .; D: .; V: TRBV29-1; length: 12; J: TRBJ2-6; CDR3: CSARAGANVLTF; DNA: TGCAGCGCCCGGGCTGGGGCCAACGTCCTGACTTTC
size: .; D: .; V: TRBV7-8; length: 13; J: TRBJ2-1; CDR3: CASSLAVYNEQFF; DNA: TGTGCCAGCAGCTTAGCGGTCTACAATGAGCAGTTCTTC
size: .; D: .; V: TRBV6-5; length: 12; J: TRBJ1-1; CDR3: CASSLTGTEAFF; DNA: TGTGCCAGCAGCTTAACCGGGACAGAAGCTTTCTTT
size: .; D: TRBD2; V: TRBV4-2; length: 14; J: TRBJ2-1; CDR3: CASSPSGRYNEQFF; DNA: TGTGCCAGCAGCCCTAGCGGGAGATACAATGAGCAGTTCTTC
size: .; D: TRBD2; V: TRBV7-9; length: 13; J: TRBJ2-1; CDR3: CASRRTSDNEQFF; DNA: TGTGCCAGCAGGCGGACTAGCGACAATGAGCAGTTCTTC
size: .; D: TRBD1; V: TRBV19; length: 13; J: TRBJ2-7; CDR3: CASSSRTGTEQYF; DNA: TGTGCCAGTAGTTCCCGGACAGGGACCGAGCAGTACTTC
size: .; D: .; V: TRBV7-2; length: 14; J: TRBJ1-2; CDR3: CASSLAPDDYGYTF; DNA: TGTGCCAGCAGCTTAGCTCCAGACGACTATGGCTACACCTTC
size: .; D: .; V: TRBV2; length: 14; J: TRBJ1-4; CDR3: CASSDGALNEKLFF; DNA: TGTGCCAGCAGTGACGGGGCACTTAATGAAAAACTGTTTTTT
size: .; D: TRBD1; V: TRBV10-3; length: 15; J: TRBJ2-7; CDR3: CAVSDRGQGTYEQYF; DNA: TGTGCCGTCAGTGATCGGGGACAGGGGACCTACGAGCAGTACTTC
size: .; D: .; V: TRBV6-1; length: 15; J: TRBJ1-1; CDR3: CASSEAQGANTEAFF; DNA: TGTGCCAGCAGTGAAGCACAGGGCGCAAACACTGAAGCTTTCTTT
size: .; D: .; V: TRBV10-2; length: 13; J: TRBJ2-3; CDR3: CASIGPSTDTQYF; DNA: TGCGCCAGCATCGGCCCTAGCACAGATACGCAGTATTTT
size: .; D: .; V: TRBV9; length: 14; J: TRBJ2-3; CDR3: CASSVLTSTDTQYF; DNA: TGTGCCAGCAGCGTGCTTACTAGCACAGATACGCAGTATTTT
size: .; D: .; V: TRBV27; length: 15; J: TRBJ2-3; CDR3: CASSFNTFGTDTQYF; DNA: TGTGCCAGCAGTTTCAACACATTCGGGACAGATACGCAGTATTTT
size: once; D: TRBD1; V: TRBV15; length: 18; J: TRBJ1-1; CDR3: CATSSDTGGDLRNTEAFF; DNA: TGTGCCACCAGCAGCGATACAGGGGGGGATCTGAGGAACACTGAAGCTTTCTTT
size: .; D: TRBD1; V: TRBV19; length: 14; J: TRBJ2-4; CDR3: CASSIRGLGNIQYF; DNA: TGTGCCAGTAGTATCAGGGGGCTGGGGAACATTCAGTACTTC
size: .; D: .; V: TRBV4-3; length: 15; J: TRBJ2-7; CDR3: CASSPQQVWSYEQYF; DNA: TGCGCTAGCAGCCCACAGCAGGTGTGGTCCTACGAGCAGTACTTC
size: .; D: .; V: TRBV7-2; length: 15; J: TRBJ1-2; CDR3: CASSLDPGELYGYTF; DNA: TGTGCCAGCAGCTTGGACCCAGGGGAGCTATATGGCTACACCTTC
size: .; D: .; V: TRBV11-2; length: 12; J: TRBJ1-5; CDR3: CASSSPNQPQHF; DNA: TGTGCCAGCAGCTCCCCTAATCAGCCCCAGCATTTT
size: .; D: .; V: TRBV5-6; length: 13; J: TRBJ2-2; CDR3: CASSLDGTGELFF; DNA: TGTGCCAGCAGCTTGGACGGCACCGGGGAGCTGTTTTTT
size: .; D: .; V: TRBV5-1; length: 13; J: TRBJ2-7; CDR3: CASSPGTYYEQYF; DNA: TGCGCCAGCAGTCCTGGGACCTACTACGAGCAGTACTTC
size: once; D: .; V: TRBV5-5; length: 14; J: TRBJ1-1; CDR3: CASSFQSENTEAFF; DNA: TGTGCCAGCAGCTTCCAGTCAGAGAACACTGAAGCTTTCTTT
size: .; D: .; V: TRBV9; length: 12; J: TRBJ2-3; CDR3: CASSVATDTQYF; DNA: TGTGCCAGCAGCGTAGCTACAGATACGCAGTATTTT
size: .; D: .; V: TRBV7-9; length: 12; J: TRBJ2-1; CDR3: CASQGGPGEQFF; DNA: TGTGCCAGCCAAGGAGGGCCGGGTGAGCAGTTCTTC
size: .; D: .; V: TRBV27; length: 13; J: TRBJ2-5; CDR3: CASSWRGQETQYF; DNA: TGTGCCAGCAGCTGGAGGGGTCAAGAGACCCAGTACTTC
size: .; D: .; V: TRBV20-1; length: 11; J: TRBJ2-7; CDR3: CSAQPELEQYF; DNA: TGCAGTGCTCAGCCTGAGCTCGAGCAGTACTTC
size: .; D: .; V: TRBV7-2; length: 14; J: TRBJ2-1; CDR3: CASTLHPSRNEQFF; DNA: TGTGCCAGCACCCTACACCCCTCCCGTAATGAGCAGTTCTTC
size: .; D: .; V: TRBV7-2; length: 17; J: TRBJ2-4; CDR3: CASSRENRVADKNIQYF; DNA: TGTGCCAGCAGCCGCGAAAACAGGGTCGCAGACAAAAACATTCAGTACTTC
size: .; D: .; V: TRBV2; length: 12; J: TRBJ2-7; CDR3: CASNWGSGEQYF; DNA: TGTGCCAGCAACTGGGGGAGTGGCGAGCAGTACTTC